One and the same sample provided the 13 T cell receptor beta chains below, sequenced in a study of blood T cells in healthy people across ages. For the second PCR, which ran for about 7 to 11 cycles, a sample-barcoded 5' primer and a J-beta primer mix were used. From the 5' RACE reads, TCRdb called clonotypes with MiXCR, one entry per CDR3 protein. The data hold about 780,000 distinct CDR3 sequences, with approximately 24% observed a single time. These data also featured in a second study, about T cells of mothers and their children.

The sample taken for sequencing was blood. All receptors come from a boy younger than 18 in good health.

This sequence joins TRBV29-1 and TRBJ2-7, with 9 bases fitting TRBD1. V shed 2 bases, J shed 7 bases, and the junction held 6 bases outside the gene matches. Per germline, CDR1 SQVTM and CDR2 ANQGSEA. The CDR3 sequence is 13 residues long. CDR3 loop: CSVEKDRGYEQYF. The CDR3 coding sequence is TGCAGCGTTGAAAAAGACAGGGGGTATGAGCAGTACTTC.

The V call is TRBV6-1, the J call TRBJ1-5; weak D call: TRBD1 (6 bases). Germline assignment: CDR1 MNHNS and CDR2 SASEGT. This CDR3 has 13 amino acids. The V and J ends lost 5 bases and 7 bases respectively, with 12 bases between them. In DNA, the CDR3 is TGTGCCAGCAGTACAGGGAGGCGACAGCCCCAGCATTTT. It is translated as CASSTGRRQPQHF.

The CDR3 protein is CASSLGVGSSYEQYF. The CDR3 DNA reads TGCGCCAGCAGCTTGGGCGTCGGATCTTCCTACGAGCAGTACTTC. The chain combines TRBV5-1 with TRBJ2-7; no clear D. This CDR3 is built from 15 residues. The V and J ends lost 0 bases and 1 base respectively, with 11 bases between them. Germline values: CDR1 SGHRS, CDR2 YFSETQ. Based on the CDR3 plus reference TRBV5-1 and TRBJ2-7, the full variable domain is KAGVTQTPRYLIKTRGQQVTLSCSPISGHRSVSWYQQTPGQGLQFLFEYFSETQRNKGNFPGRFSGRQFSNSRSEMNVSTLELGDSALYLCASSLGVGSSYEQYFGPGTRLTVT.

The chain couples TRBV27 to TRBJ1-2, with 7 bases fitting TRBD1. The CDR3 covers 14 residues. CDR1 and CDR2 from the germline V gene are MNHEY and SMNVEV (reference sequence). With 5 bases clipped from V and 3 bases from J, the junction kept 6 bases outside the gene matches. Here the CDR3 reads CASSGSGGDYGYTF. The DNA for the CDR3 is TGTGCCAGCAGTGGGTCAGGGGGAGACTATGGCTACACCTTC.

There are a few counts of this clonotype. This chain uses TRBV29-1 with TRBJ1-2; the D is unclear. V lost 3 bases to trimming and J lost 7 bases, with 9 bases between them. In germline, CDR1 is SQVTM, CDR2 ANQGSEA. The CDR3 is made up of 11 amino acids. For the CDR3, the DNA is TGCAGCGTTGAGCATTCACTTGGCTACACCTTC. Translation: CSVEHSLGYTF.

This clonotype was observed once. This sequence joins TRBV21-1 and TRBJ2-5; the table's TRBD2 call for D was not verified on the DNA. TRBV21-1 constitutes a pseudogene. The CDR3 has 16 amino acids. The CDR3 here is CASSPAAGRGFNEQYF. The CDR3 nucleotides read TGTGCCAGCAGCCCGGCGGCAGGCCGGGGGTTCAATGAGCAGTACTTC.

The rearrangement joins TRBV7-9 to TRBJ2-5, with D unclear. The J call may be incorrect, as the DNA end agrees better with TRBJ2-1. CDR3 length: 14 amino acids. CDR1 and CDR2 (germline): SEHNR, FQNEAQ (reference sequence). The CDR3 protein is CASSLAPPYNEQFF. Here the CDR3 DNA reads TGTGCCAGCAGCTTAGCGCCACCTTACAATGAGCAGTTCTTC.

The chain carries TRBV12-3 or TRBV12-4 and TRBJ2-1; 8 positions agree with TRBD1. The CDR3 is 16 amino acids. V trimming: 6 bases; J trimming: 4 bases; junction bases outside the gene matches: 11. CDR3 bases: TGTGCCAGCAGCTCCCTCGGGACAGGTACTTACAATGAGCAGTTCTTC. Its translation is CASSSLGTGTYNEQFF.

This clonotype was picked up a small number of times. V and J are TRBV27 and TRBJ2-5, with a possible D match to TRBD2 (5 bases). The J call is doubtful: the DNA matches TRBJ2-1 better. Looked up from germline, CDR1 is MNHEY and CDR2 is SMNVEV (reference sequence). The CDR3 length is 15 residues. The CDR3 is CASSHGFEGKYEQFF. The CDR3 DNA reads TGTGCCAGCAGCCACGGGTTCGAGGGAAAGTATGAGCAGTTCTTC.

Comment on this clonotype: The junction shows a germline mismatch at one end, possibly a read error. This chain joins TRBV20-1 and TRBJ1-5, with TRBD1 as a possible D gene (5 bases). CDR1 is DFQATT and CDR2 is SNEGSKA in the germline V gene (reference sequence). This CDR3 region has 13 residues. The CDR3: CIAMGGGNQPQHF. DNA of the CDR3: TGCATTGCTATGGGGGGGGGCAATCAGCCCCAGCATTTT.

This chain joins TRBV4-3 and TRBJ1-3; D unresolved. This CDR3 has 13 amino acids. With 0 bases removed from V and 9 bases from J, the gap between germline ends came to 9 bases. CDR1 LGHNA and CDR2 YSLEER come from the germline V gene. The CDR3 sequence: CASSQDLIRTIYF. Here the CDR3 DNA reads TGCGCCAGCAGCCAAGACTTAATCCGCACCATATATTTT.

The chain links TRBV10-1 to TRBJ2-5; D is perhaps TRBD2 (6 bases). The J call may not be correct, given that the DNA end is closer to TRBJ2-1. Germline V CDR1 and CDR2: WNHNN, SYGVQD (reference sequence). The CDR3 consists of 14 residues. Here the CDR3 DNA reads TGCGCCAGCCCCGTCATTCTACGGAGGGATGAGCAGTTCTTC. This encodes CASPVILRRDEQFF.

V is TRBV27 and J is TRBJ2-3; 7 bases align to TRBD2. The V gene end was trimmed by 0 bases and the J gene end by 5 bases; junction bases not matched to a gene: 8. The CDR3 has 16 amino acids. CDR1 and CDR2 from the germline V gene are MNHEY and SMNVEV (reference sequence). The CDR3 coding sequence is TGTGCCAGCAGTTTATCGGCGGGGGATGGAGGAGATACGCAGTATTTT. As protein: CASSLSAGDGGDTQYF.